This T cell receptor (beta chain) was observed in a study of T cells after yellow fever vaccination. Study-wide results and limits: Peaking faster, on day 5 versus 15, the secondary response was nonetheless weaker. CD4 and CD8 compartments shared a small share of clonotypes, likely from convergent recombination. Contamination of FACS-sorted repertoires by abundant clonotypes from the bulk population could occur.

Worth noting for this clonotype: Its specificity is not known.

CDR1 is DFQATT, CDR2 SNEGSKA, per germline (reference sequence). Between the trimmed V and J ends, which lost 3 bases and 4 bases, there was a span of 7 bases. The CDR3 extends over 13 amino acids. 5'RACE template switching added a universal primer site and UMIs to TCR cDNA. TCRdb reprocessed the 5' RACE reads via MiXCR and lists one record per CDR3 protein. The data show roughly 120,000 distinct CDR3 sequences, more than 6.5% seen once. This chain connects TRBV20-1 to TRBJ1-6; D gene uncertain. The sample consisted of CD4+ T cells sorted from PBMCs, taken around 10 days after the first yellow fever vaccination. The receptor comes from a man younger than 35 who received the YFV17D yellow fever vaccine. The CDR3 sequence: CSARRDYNSPLHF. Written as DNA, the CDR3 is TGCAGTGCTAGGCGGGATTATAATTCACCCCTCCACTTT.